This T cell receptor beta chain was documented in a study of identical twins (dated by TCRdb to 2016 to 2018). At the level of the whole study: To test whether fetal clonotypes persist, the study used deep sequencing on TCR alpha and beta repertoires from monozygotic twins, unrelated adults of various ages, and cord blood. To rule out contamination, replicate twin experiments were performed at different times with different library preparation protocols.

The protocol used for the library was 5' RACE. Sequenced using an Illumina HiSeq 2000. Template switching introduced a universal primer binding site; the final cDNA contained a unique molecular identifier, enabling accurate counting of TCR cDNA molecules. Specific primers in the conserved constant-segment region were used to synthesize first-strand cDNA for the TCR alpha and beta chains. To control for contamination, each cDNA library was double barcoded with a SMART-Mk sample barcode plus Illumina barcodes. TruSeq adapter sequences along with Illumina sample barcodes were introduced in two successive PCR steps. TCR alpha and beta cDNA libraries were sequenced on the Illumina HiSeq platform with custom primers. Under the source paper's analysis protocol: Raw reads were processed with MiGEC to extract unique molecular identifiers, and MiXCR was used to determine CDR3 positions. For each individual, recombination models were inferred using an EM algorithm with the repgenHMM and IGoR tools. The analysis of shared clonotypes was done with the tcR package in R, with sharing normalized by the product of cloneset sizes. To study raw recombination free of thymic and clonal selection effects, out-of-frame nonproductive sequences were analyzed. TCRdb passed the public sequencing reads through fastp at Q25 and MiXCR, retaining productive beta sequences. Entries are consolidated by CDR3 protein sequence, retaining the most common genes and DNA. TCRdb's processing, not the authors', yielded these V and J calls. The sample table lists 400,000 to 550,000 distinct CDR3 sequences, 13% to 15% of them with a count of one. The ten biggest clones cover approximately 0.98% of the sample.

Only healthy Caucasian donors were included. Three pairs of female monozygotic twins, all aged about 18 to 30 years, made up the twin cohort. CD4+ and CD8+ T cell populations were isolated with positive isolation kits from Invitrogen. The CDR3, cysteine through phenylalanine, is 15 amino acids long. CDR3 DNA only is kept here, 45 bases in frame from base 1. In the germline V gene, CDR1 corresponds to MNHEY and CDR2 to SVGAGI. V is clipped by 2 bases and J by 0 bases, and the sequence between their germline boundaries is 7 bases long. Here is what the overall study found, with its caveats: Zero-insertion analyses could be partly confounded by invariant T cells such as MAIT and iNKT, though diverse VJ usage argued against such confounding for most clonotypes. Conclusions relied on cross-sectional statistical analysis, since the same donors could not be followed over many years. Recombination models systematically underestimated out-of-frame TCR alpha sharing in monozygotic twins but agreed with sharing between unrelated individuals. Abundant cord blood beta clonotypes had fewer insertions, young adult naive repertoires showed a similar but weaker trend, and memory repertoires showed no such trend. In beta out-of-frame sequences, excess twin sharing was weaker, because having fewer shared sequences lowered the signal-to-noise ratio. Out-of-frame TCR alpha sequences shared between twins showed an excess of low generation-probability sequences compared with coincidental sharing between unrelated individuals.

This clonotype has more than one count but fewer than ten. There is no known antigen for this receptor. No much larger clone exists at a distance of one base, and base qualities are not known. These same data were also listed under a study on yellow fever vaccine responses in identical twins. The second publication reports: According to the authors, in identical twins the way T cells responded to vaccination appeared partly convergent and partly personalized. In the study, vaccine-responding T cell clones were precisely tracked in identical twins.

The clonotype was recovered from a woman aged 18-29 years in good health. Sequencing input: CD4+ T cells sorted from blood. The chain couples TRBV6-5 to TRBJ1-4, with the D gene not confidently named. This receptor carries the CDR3 CASSYTRTTNEKLFF. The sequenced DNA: TGTGCCAGCAGTTACACGAGGACAACTAATGAAAAACTGTTTTTT.